These T cell receptor beta chains were read from a single sample in a study of cytotoxic CD8 clonotypes in ibrutinib-treated CLL. Here immunoSEQ multiplex PCR was the method, and the copy in TCRdb shows in-frame clones only, minus some. The top ten hold roughly 6% of the sample, which has 300,000 or so clones, 67% seen once. Specimen: PBMCs, collected after 36 months of ibrutinib treatment. The receptor source for this set is a human donor with chronic lymphocytic leukemia. The CDR3 runs from the conserved cysteine through the conserved F or W. The D gene is left open where the match is weak. Part of the rows lack a size; the others show once, few, many or a class for expanded clones.

d_gene	abundance	v_gene	j_gene	CDR3nt	CDR3aa
-	-	TRBV4-1	TRBJ1-1	TGCGCCAGCAGCCATCCCAGGGTTGGGAACACTGAAGCTTTCTTT	CASSHPRVGNTEAFF
-	-	TRBV5-4	TRBJ2-3	TGTGCCAGCAGCTTACAACGACCCGGGGGAGATACGCAGTATTTT	CASSLQRPGGDTQYF
-	-	TRBV6-5	TRBJ2-7	TGTGCCAGCAGCCAGACGGCCTACGAGCAGTACTTC	CASSQTAYEQYF
TRBD1	-	TRBV7-6	TRBJ1-1	TGTGCCAGCAGCGGACAGGGCCAGAACACTGAAGCTTTCTTT	CASSGQGQNTEAFF
-	-	TRBV14	TRBJ2-3	TGTGCCAGCAGCGCCCGGGACTTAATTTTTCTCGATACGCAGTATTTT	CASSARDLIFLDTQYF
TRBD1	-	TRBV9	TRBJ2-3	TGTGCCAGCAGCGGATGGACAGGGCTTCAAGATACGCAGTATTTT	CASSGWTGLQDTQYF
-	once	TRBV4-3	TRBJ1-4	TGCGCCAGCAGCCAAGATCGCGCCGAAAGGGGAGAAAAACTGTTTTTT	CASSQDRAERGEKLFF
TRBD1	-	TRBV18	TRBJ1-2	TGTGCCAGCTCACCACCGGGACAGACCGCCTACACCTTC	CASSPPGQTAYTF
TRBD2	-	TRBV9	TRBJ2-1	TGTGCCAGCAGCGTATCGGGGGGTTCCTACAATGAGCAGTTCTTC	CASSVSGGSYNEQFF
-	-	TRBV6-5	TRBJ2-7	TGTGCCAGCAGAAAGGGGCTGGGACCTTCCTACGAGCAGTACTTC	CASRKGLGPSYEQYF
-	-	TRBV11-2	TRBJ2-1	TGTGCCAGCAGCCCAGTTTCGGGAAACTACAATGAGCAGTTCTTC	CASSPVSGNYNEQFF
-	-	TRBV19	TRBJ2-7	TGTGCCAGTAGTATGTCGGGCCGTACCTACGAGCAGTACTTC	CASSMSGRTYEQYF
-	-	TRBV5-1	TRBJ1-4	TGCGCCAGTCCTACAGGGACGACAACTAATGAAAAACTGTTTTTT	CASPTGTTTNEKLFF
-	-	TRBV6-6	TRBJ2-3	TGTGCGTCTAGCACAGATACGCAGTATTTT	CASSTDTQYF
-	-	TRBV18	TRBJ1-1	TGTGCCAGCGGATTGAGCGGGGGTGAAGCTTTCTTT	CASGLSGGEAFF
TRBD2	-	TRBV29-1	TRBJ2-7	TGCAGCGTTGAAGAGGCTAGCGGAACCTACGAGCAGTACTTC	CSVEEASGTYEQYF
TRBD1	-	TRBV19	TRBJ1-1	TGTGCCAGTGAGGACAGGGCGCGATCTGAAGCTTTCTTT	CASEDRARSEAFF
-	few	TRBV5-1	TRBJ2-7	TGCGCCAGCAGCGGAGAAAACGAGCAGTACTTC	CASSGENEQYF
-	few	TRBV5-1	TRBJ2-7	TGCGCCAGCAGCTTGGCTAACAGGGTTCCCGAGCAGTACTTC	CASSLANRVPEQYF
-	-	TRBV18	TRBJ1-5	TGTGCCAGCTCACCAGCGGGTGGCAATCAGCCCCAGCATTTT	CASSPAGGNQPQHF
TRBD1	-	TRBV5-1	TRBJ2-7	TGCGCCAGCAGCATAGGGACAGACCAGTACTTC	CASSIGTDQYF
-	few	TRBV7-2	TRBJ2-2	TGTGCCAGCAGCACCGGGACTGCTTTCACCGGGGAGCTGTTTTTT	CASSTGTAFTGELFF
-	many	TRBV9	TRBJ1-2	TGTGCCAGCAGCGTAGACCAGGATCTCTATGGCTACACCTTC	CASSVDQDLYGYTF
TRBD2	-	TRBV13	TRBJ2-3	TGTGCCAGCAGCTCGAGACTAGCGGGCTACACAGATACGCAGTATTTT	CASSSRLAGYTDTQYF
-	few	TRBV28	TRBJ2-7	TGTGCCAGCAGACAGGGAGGGACCTACGAGCAGTACTTC	CASRQGGTYEQYF
-	-	TRBV5-1	TRBJ1-2	TGCGCCAGCACCCCGGACAGCCGCTTTGGCTACACCTTC	CASTPDSRFGYTF
-	-	TRBV2	TRBJ2-7	TGTGCCAGCAGGGGGCCCGCCGAGCAGTACTTC	CASRGPAEQYF
-	few	TRBV29-1	TRBJ1-2	TGCAGCGTTGATATTCAGGGTGGCTACACCTTC	CSVDIQGGYTF
-	-	TRBV11-2	TRBJ2-6	TGTGCCAGCAGCTTGAGTGGGGCCAACGTCCTGACTTTC	CASSLSGANVLTF
TRBD1	-	TRBV10-2	TRBJ1-1	TGCGCCAGCAGTCCAGTCCCGGGACAGGGTTCGGGAGACACTGAAGCTTTCTTT	CASSPVPGQGSGDTEAFF
-	-	TRBV7-9	TRBJ2-5	TGTGCCAGCAGCTTAGGCCCCACAGGGACTGAGACCCAGTACTTC	CASSLGPTGTETQYF
TRBD1	-	TRBV10-3	TRBJ1-1	TGTGCCATCAGTGATCCCGGGACAGGGGTCACTGAAGCTTTCTTT	CAISDPGTGVTEAFF
-	-	TRBV29-1	TRBJ2-3	TGCAGCGGGACTCGCTACTGGGCTGGAAGCACAGATACGCAGTATTTT	CSGTRYWAGSTDTQYF
TRBD1	-	TRBV6-5	TRBJ2-3	TGTGCCAGCAGTTCCAGTTTGTTAGGGGGCGCAGATACGCAGTATTTT	CASSSSLLGGADTQYF
TRBD1	-	TRBV6-1	TRBJ1-2	TGTGCCAGCAGTCCCGGACCGGGACAGAACTATGGCTACACCTTC	CASSPGPGQNYGYTF
-	once	TRBV13	TRBJ2-7	TGTGCCAGCAGCCCAAGGACAGTCACCTACGAGCAGTACTTC	CASSPRTVTYEQYF
-	-	TRBV18	TRBJ2-3	TGTGCCAGCTCACCGGCGGCAGGGCGGATAGATACGCAGTATTTT	CASSPAAGRIDTQYF
-	few	TRBV18	TRBJ1-5	TGTGCCAGCTCACAGTTTAGCGATCAGCCCCAGCATTTT	CASSQFSDQPQHF
-	-	TRBV19	TRBJ2-1	TGTGCCAGTAGTAGGGGGCTCCCCTACAATGAGCAGTTCTTC	CASSRGLPYNEQFF
-	few	TRBV19	TRBJ2-7	TGTGCCAGTCGCGGGGCGGCGCAGTACTTC	CASRGAAQYF
-	once	TRBV27	TRBJ1-1	TGTGCCAGCAGTTTTAGACAGACGAGCACTGAAGCTTTCTTT	CASSFRQTSTEAFF
-	-	TRBV5-1	TRBJ2-1	TGCGCCAGCAGCTTGAGGTACCCCCCACACAGGGCCTTCTACAATGAGCAGTTCTTC	CASSLRYPPHRAFYNEQFF
TRBD1	-	TRBV9	TRBJ2-3	TGTGCCAGCAGCGTGACAGGGCGTCATTCAGATACGCAGTATTTT	CASSVTGRHSDTQYF
TRBD2	-	TRBV6-6	TRBJ2-3	TGTGCCAGCAGTTCTAGCGGGGGGGCAACAGATACGCAGTATTTT	CASSSSGGATDTQYF
-	-	TRBV28	TRBJ1-2	TGTGCCAGTCAAAGGGCAGCCAACTATGGCTACACCTTC	CASQRAANYGYTF
TRBD1	-	TRBV29-1	TRBJ2-7	TGCAGCGTACCTGGACAGGGTGGCCACGAGCAGTACTTC	CSVPGQGGHEQYF
TRBD1	few	TRBV5-6	TRBJ1-3	TGTGCCAGCAGCGAACAGGGGGCAGGAAACACCATATATTTT	CASSEQGAGNTIYF
-	-	TRBV19	TRBJ1-2	TGTGCCAGTGGGGGATGGGGGCATGGCTACACCTTC	CASGGWGHGYTF
TRBD1	-	TRBV11-2	TRBJ1-1	TGTGCCAGCAGATCTTACCGTCTTTCGGGGACAGGGGCTTTCTTT	CASRSYRLSGTGAFF